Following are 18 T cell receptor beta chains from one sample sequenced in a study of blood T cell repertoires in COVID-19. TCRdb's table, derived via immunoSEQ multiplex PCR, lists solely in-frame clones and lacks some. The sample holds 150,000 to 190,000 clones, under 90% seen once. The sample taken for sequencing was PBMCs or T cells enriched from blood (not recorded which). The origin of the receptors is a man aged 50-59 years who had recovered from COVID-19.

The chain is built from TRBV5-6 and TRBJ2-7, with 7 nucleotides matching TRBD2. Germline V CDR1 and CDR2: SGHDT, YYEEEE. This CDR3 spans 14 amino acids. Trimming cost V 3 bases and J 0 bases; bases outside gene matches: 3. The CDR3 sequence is CASSWGGPSYEQYF. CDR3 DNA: TGTGCCAGCAGCTGGGGAGGGCCCTCCTACGAGCAGTACTTC.

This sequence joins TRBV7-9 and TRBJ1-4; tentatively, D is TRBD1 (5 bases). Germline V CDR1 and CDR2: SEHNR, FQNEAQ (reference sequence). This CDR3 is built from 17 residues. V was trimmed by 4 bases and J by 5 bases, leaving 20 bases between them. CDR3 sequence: CASSSRSGRDRNEKLFF. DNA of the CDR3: TGTGCCAGCAGCTCTCGGTCGGGCAGGGATCGGAATGAAAAACTGTTTTTT.

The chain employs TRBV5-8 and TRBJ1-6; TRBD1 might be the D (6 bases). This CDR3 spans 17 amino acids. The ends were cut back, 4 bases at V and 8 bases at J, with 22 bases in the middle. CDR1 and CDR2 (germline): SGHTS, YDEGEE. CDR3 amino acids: CASSRAKSGQPYSPLHF. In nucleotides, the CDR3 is TGTGCCAGCAGCCGGGCCAAGAGTGGACAGCCCTATTCACCCCTCCACTTT.

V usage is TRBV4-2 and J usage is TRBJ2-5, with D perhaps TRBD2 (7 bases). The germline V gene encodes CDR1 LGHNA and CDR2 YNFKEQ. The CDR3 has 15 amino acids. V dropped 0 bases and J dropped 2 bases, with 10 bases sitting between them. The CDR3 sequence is CASSQEGGRQETQYF. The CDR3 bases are TGTGCCAGCAGCCAAGAGGGGGGGCGGCAAGAGACCCAGTACTTC.

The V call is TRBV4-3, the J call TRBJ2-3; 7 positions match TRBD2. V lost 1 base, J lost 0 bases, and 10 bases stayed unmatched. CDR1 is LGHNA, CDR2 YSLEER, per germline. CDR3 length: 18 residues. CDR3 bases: TGCGCCAGCAGCCAAGCTAGGACTAGAAGGACCAGCACAGATACGCAGTATTTT. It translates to CASSQARTRRTSTDTQYF.

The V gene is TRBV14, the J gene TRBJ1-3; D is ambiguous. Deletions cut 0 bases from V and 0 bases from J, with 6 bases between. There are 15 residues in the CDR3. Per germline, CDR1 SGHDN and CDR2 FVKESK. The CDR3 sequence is CASSQDSRSGNTIYF. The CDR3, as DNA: TGTGCCAGCAGCCAAGATTCTCGCTCTGGAAACACCATATATTTT.

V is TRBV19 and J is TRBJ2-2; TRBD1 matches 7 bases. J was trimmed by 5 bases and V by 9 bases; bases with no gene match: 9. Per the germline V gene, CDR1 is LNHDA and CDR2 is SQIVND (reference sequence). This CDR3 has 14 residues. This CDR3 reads CASAGTDGTGELFF. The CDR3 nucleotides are TGTGCCAGCGCAGGGACAGACGGTACCGGGGAGCTGTTTTTT. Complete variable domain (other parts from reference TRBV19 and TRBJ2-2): DGGITQSPKYLFRKEGQNVTLSCEQNLNHDAMYWYRQDPGQGLRLIYYSQIVNDFQKGDIAEGYSVSREKKESFPLTVTSAQKNPTAFYLCASAGTDGTGELFFGEGSRLTVL.

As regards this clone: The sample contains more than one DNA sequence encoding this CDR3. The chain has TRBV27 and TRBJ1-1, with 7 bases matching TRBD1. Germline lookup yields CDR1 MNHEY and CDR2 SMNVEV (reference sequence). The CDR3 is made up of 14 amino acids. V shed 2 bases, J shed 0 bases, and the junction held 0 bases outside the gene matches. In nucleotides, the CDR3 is TGTGCCAGCAGTTTAGGGACAGTGAACACTGAAGCTTTCTTT. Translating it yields CASSLGTVNTEAFF.

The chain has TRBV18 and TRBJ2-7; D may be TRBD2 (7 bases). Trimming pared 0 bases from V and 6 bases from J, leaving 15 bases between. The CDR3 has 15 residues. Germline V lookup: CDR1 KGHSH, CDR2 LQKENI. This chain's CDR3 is CASSPPGGGAGEQYF. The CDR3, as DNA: TGTGCCAGCTCACCACCGGGAGGGGGGGCAGGCGAGCAGTACTTC.

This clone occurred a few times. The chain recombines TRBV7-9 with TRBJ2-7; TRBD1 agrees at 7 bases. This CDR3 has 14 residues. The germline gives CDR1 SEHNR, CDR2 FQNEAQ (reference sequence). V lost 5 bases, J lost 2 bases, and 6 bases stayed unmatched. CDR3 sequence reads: CASSRGQATYEQYF. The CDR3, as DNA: TGTGCCAGCAGCCGAGGACAGGCTACCTACGAGCAGTACTTC.

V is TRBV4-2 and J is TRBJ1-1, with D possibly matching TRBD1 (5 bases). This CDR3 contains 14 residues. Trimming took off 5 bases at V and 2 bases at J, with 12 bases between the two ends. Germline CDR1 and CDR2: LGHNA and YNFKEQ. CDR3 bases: TGTGCCAGCAGCTCGAGACAGAGTAACACTGAAGCTTTCTTT. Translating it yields CASSSRQSNTEAFF.

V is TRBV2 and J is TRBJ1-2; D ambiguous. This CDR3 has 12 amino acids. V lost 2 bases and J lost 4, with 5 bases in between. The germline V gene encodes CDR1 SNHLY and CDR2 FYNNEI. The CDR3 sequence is CASSERFYGYTF. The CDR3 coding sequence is TGTGCCAGCAGTGAACGGTTCTATGGCTACACCTTC.

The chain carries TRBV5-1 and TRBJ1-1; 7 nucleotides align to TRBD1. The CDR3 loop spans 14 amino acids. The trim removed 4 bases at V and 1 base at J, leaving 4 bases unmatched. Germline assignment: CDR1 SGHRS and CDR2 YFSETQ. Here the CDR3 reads CASSPGGPNTEAFF. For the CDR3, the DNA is TGCGCCAGCAGCCCAGGGGGTCCGAACACTGAAGCTTTCTTT.

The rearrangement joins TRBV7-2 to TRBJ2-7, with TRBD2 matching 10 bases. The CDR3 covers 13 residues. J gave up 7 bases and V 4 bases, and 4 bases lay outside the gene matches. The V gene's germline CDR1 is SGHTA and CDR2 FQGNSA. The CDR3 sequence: CASSSWTSGEQYF. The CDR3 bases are TGTGCCAGCAGCTCCTGGACTAGCGGAGAGCAGTACTTC.

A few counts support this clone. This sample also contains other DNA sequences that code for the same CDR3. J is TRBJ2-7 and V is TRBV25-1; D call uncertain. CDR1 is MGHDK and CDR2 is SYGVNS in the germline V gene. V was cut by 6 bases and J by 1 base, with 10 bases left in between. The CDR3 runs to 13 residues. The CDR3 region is CASRGAASYEQYF. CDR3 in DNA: TGTGCCAGCAGAGGCGCAGCGTCCTACGAGCAGTACTTC.

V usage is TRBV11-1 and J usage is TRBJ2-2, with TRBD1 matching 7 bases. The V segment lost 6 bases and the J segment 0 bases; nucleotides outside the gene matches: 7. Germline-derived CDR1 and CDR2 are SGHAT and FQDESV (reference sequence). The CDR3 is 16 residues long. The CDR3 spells CASRPPGTANTGELFF. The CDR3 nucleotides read TGTGCCAGCAGACCCCCCGGGACAGCGAACACCGGGGAGCTGTTTTTT.

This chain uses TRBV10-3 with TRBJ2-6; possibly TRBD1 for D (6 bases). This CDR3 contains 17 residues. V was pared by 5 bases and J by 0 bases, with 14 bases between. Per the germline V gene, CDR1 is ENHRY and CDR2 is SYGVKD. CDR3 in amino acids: CAISPGQRSSGANVLTF. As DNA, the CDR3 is TGTGCCATCAGTCCCGGACAGAGGAGCTCTGGGGCCAACGTCCTGACTTTC.

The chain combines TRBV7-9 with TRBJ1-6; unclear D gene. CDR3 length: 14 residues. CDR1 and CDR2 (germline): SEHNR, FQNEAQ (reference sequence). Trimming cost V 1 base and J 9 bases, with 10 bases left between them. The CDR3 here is CASSLEGDGSPLHF. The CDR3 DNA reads TGTGCCAGCAGCTTAGAGGGAGATGGTTCACCCCTCCACTTT. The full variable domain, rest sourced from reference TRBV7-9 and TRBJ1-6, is DTGVSQNPRHKITKRGQNVTFRCDPISEHNRLYWYRQTLGQGPEFLTYFQNEAQLEKSRLLSDRFSAERPKGSFSTLEIQRTEQGDSAMYLCASSLEGDGSPLHFGNGTRLTVT.